This T cell receptor beta chain was obtained from a study of graft-versus-host responses after intestinal transplantation. This clone was counted once. In germline, CDR1 is MNHEY, CDR2 SVGAGI. The CDR3 runs 15 residues. J gave up 7 bases and V 2 bases, and 8 bases lay outside the gene matches. Some clones are missing from TCRdb's copy, which holds only in-frame ones; the method was immunoSEQ multiplex PCR. The repertoire holds 15,000 or so clones, with roughly 80% as singletons. Lymphocytes (intraepithelial and lamina propria) were released by processing the graft tissue. The rearrangement links TRBV6-5 to TRBJ2-7; TRBD1 matches 10 bases. The sequence was collected from a human patient who received an intestinal transplant, so some T cells may come from the graft donor. Specimen: ileum tissue, collected 17 days after transplant. The CDR3 reads CASSYAGTGANEQYF. The CDR3 DNA is TGTGCCAGCAGTTACGCCGGGACAGGGGCAAATGAGCAGTACTTC.